What follows are 7 T cell receptor beta chains derived from one specimen sequenced in a study of blood T cell repertoires in COVID-19. Only in-frame clones appear in the TCRdb table, and some are missing; sequencing was by immunoSEQ multiplex PCR. The sample has approximately 200,000 clones; roughly four fifths are singletons. Sequencing was carried out using PBMCs or T cells enriched from blood (not recorded which). Every receptor here comes from a man aged 35 to 55 who had recovered from COVID-19.

This chain joins TRBV19 and TRBJ1-1; D gene ambiguous. From germline, CDR1 is LNHDA and CDR2 SQIVND (reference sequence). V lost 2 bases to trimming and J lost 0 bases, with 10 bases between them. The CDR3 runs to 15 residues. CDR3 in DNA: TGTGCCAGTAGTATAATCAGTCGCATGAACACTGAAGCTTTCTTT. Its translation is CASSIISRMNTEAFF.

The V gene is TRBV6-6, the J gene TRBJ2-2; D is uncertain. V lost 3 bases to trimming and J lost 2 bases, with 10 bases between them. The CDR3 totals 15 residues. Per germline, CDR1 MNHNY and CDR2 SVGAGI (reference sequence). CDR3 DNA sequence: TGTGCCAGCAGTTATTCCCGCGGAAACACCGGGGAGCTGTTTTTT. Amino acids: CASSYSRGNTGELFF.

CDR3 nucleotides: TGTGCCAGCAGCTATCCGGGACAGGGGACAAGAAATTCACCCCTCCACTTT. Its translation is CASSYPGQGTRNSPLHF. This sequence joins TRBV5-6 and TRBJ1-6, with TRBD1 matching over 10 bases. CDR1 and CDR2 from the germline V gene are SGHDT and YYEEEE. The trim removed 3 bases at V and 7 bases at J, leaving 10 bases unmatched. The CDR3 is 17 residues long.

The table lists this clone with a few counts. The rearrangement joins TRBV12-5 to TRBJ2-1, with 12 bases identical to TRBD1. The CDR3 totals 15 residues. Germline V gene lookup returns CDR1 LGHNT and CDR2 FRNRAP. Trimming took 2 bases from V and 7 from J; bases not matched to a gene: 3. CDR3 nucleotides: TGTGCTAGTGGTTTGCGGGACAGGGGGCAAAATGAGCAGTTCTTC. Translated, it gives CASGLRDRGQNEQFF.

The rearrangement uses TRBV9 and TRBJ2-1; 7 bases map to TRBD2. V shed 1 base and J 3 bases; nucleotides not matched to a gene: 10. CDR1 is SGDLS, CDR2 YYNGEE, per germline. The CDR3 contains 17 residues. The CDR3 region is CASSVIASLAVYNEQFF. CDR3 in DNA: TGTGCCAGCAGCGTAATTGCTAGTCTAGCGGTCTACAATGAGCAGTTCTTC. The whole variable domain, remainder taken from reference TRBV9 and TRBJ2-1, is DSGVTQTPKHLITATGQRVTLRCSPRSGDLSVYWYQQSLDQGLQFLIQYYNGEERAKGNILERFSAQQFPDLHSELNLSSLELGDSALYFCASSVIASLAVYNEQFFGPGTRLTVL.

The V and J genes are TRBV6-5 and TRBJ1-3, with D unresolved. V was trimmed by 6 bases and J by 0 bases, leaving 6 bases between them. Germline CDR1 MNHEY, CDR2 SVGAGI. The CDR3 length is 13 residues. The CDR3 sequence is CASSPFSGNTIYF. The CDR3 DNA follows: TGTGCCAGCAGCCCATTCTCTGGAAACACCATATATTTT.

V usage is TRBV9 and J usage is TRBJ2-7; 7 bases align to TRBD1. The V gene end was trimmed by 0 bases and the J gene end by 2 bases; junction bases not matched to a gene: 5. Germline V gene sequence: CDR1 SGDLS, CDR2 YYNGEE. The CDR3 spans 15 residues. CDR3 nucleotide sequence: TGTGCCAGCAGCGTAGGTCCAGGGGGAGCCTACGAGCAGTACTTC. Protein sequence: CASSVGPGGAYEQYF.